The present entry profiles one T cell receptor beta chain with its context. The method was immunoSEQ multiplex PCR; TCRdb's version includes in-frame clones alone and lacks a portion of them. The data hold about 110,000 clones, with roughly 90% observed a single time. Germline CDR1 LNHDA, CDR2 SQIVND (reference sequence). V trimming: 3 bases; J trimming: 5 bases; junction bases outside the gene matches: 6. The CDR3 is 15 amino acids. This sample was included in a study of T cell changes during pregnancy in multiple sclerosis. This clonotype was obtained from a female donor in good health, enrolled as a control in a pregnancy study. The material sequenced was peripheral blood, taken in the third trimester of pregnancy. The gene calls are TRBV19 and TRBJ2-2; 7 bases agree with TRBD1. The CDR3 nucleotides read TGTGCCAGTAGTATGTTCCCAGGGGGAACCGGGGAGCTGTTTTTT. Protein product: CASSMFPGGTGELFF.